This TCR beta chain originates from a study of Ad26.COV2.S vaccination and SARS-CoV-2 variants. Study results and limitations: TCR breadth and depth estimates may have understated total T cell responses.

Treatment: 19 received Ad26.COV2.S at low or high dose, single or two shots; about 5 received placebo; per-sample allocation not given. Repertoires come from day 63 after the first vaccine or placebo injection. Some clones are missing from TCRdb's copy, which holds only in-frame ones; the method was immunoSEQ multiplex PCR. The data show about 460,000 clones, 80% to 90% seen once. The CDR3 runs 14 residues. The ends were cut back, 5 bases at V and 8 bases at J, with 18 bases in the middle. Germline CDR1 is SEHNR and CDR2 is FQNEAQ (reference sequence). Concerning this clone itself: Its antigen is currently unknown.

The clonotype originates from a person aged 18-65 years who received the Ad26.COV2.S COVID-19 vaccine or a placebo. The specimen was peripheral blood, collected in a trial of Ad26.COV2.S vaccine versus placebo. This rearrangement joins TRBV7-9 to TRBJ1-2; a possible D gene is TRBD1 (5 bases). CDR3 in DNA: TGTGCCAGCAGCCCCGAAGGAGGGGTTCGGGGCTACACCTTC. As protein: CASSPEGGVRGYTF.